These 27 T cell receptor beta chains originate from one sample sequenced in a study of cytomegalovirus exposure and HLA in healthy donors. Researchers ran the PCR with 60 Vbeta and 13 Jbeta primers. Sequenced by immunoSEQ multiplex PCR; TCRdb stores in-frame clones only, minus some. Of around 150,000 clones in the sample, roughly three quarters are singletons; the top ten hold 9.7%. The sequencing sample was made of PBMCs. These TCRs come from a man aged 18-30 years in good health and CMV-seropositive.

The chain carries TRBV18 and TRBJ2-1; tentative D call: TRBD1 (5 bases). Trimming shortened V by 3 bases and J by 9 bases, and 9 bases separated the two germline ends. CDR1 is KGHSH and CDR2 is LQKENI in the germline V gene. The CDR3 consists of 12 residues. CDR3 region: CASSPTESEQFF. Here the CDR3 DNA reads TGTGCCAGCTCACCGACAGAGAGTGAGCAGTTCTTC.

This chain connects TRBV18 to TRBJ2-3; D is perhaps TRBD2 (5 bases). Trimming removed 2 bases from V and 2 bases from J, with 14 bases in between. The CDR3 totals 16 residues. Germline V gene data show CDR1 as KGHSH and CDR2 as LQKENI. The CDR3 DNA is TGTGCCAGCTCACCAGTATCGCTAGCCTTCACAGATACGCAGTATTTT. Translation gives CASSPVSLAFTDTQYF.

The chain couples TRBV6-5 to TRBJ1-2; D is ambiguous. The germline V gene has CDR1 MNHEY and CDR2 SVGAGI. The CDR3 totals 13 residues. V dropped 3 bases and J dropped 4 bases, with 9 bases sitting between them. CDR3 nucleotide sequence: TGTGCCAGCAGTTATGGGCAATTCTATGGCTACACCTTC. It encodes CASSYGQFYGYTF.

This clone showed up just a few times. The rearrangement joins TRBV5-4 to TRBJ2-1; no definite D call. The germline CDR1 and CDR2 sequences are SGHNT and YYREEE (reference sequence). The CDR3 runs 11 residues. V shed 9 bases and J shed 1 base, with 5 bases lying between them. This chain's CDR3 is CAINSYNEQFF. The CDR3, as DNA: TGTGCCATAAATTCCTACAATGAGCAGTTCTTC.

A single count supports this clone. DNA of the CDR3: TGTGCCAGCAGGGCCAGACAGGGAGTGAACACTGAAGCTTTCTTT. Encoded protein: CASRARQGVNTEAFF. The chain employs TRBV25-1 and TRBJ1-1, with TRBD1 identical over 7 bases. The V segment lost 6 bases and the J segment 0 bases; nucleotides outside the gene matches: 7. CDR3 length: 15 amino acids. CDR1 is MGHDK, CDR2 SYGVNS, per germline.

The rearrangement joins TRBV7-2 to TRBJ2-7; 12 nucleotides match TRBD2. J lost 6 bases, V lost 5 bases, and 8 bases had no gene match. CDR3 length: 15 amino acids. From germline, CDR1 is SGHTA and CDR2 FQGNSA. The DNA for the CDR3 is TGTGCCAGCAGCGGAACTAGCGGGAGGTCCCCCGAGCAGTACTTC. Encoded protein: CASSGTSGRSPEQYF.

This chain joins TRBV9 and TRBJ2-7; D is possibly TRBD2 (6 bases). CDR1 and CDR2 from the germline V gene are SGDLS and YYNGEE. Deletions cut 5 bases from V and 2 bases from J, with 14 bases between. This CDR3 spans 14 amino acids. This CDR3 is CASSLAEGPYEQYF. Here the CDR3 DNA reads TGTGCCAGCAGTTTAGCGGAGGGCCCCTACGAGCAGTACTTC.

The V call is TRBV19, the J call TRBJ2-1; D is perhaps TRBD1 (5 bases). The V gene lost 2 bases and the J gene lost 5 bases, with 13 bases spanning the gap. This CDR3 has 15 amino acids. Germline V gene lookup returns CDR1 LNHDA and CDR2 SQIVND (reference sequence). CDR3 in amino acids: CASSIRQHHDNEQFF. In nucleotides, the CDR3 is TGTGCCAGTAGTATAAGACAGCACCATGACAATGAGCAGTTCTTC.

This CDR3 reads CSVEVRGTVSYEQYF. In DNA, the CDR3 is TGCAGCGTTGAAGTTCGGGGGACAGTCTCCTACGAGCAGTACTTC. The chain couples TRBV29-1 to TRBJ2-7, with D maybe TRBD1 (7 bases). The germline V gene encodes CDR1 SQVTM and CDR2 ANQGSEA. Deletions cut 1 base from V and 0 bases from J, with 13 bases between. CDR3 size: 15 residues.

This clone was detected once. This CDR3 is CAGSLAVGYNEQFF. CDR3 DNA: TGCGCCGGATCTCTAGCGGTAGGATACAATGAGCAGTTCTTC. This rearrangement joins TRBV4-1 to TRBJ2-1; the match to TRBD2 covers 7 bases. V shed 11 bases and J 4 bases; nucleotides not matched to a gene: 11. Looked up from germline, CDR1 is MGHRA and CDR2 is YSYEKL. The CDR3 is 14 amino acids.

This clone came up once. The chain recombines TRBV7-9 with TRBJ1-1; D unclear. Germline CDR1 SEHNR, CDR2 FQNEAQ (reference sequence). The CDR3 loop spans 11 amino acids. The ends were cut back, 7 bases at V and 6 bases at J, with 9 bases in the middle. CDR3 sequence (DNA): TGTGCCAGCACTCTGGCCCCTGAAGCTTTCTTT. Amino acid sequence: CASTLAPEAFF.

The V call is TRBV7-9, the J call TRBJ1-3; TRBD1 aligns across 8 bases. Trimming cost V 5 bases and J 0 bases; bases outside gene matches: 3. Germline CDR1 and CDR2: SEHNR and FQNEAQ (reference sequence). This CDR3 spans 15 amino acids. CDR3 sequence: CASSQDRVSGNTIYF. The CDR3 DNA follows: TGTGCCAGCAGCCAGGACAGGGTCTCTGGAAACACCATATATTTT.

V is TRBV19 and J is TRBJ1-2, with no clear D. Germline V gives CDR1 LNHDA, CDR2 SQIVND (reference sequence). This CDR3 has 14 amino acids. The V end was cut by 9 bases, the J end by 1 base, with 15 bases between. The CDR3: CASCLAADNYGYTF. DNA for the CDR3: TGTGCCAGCTGCCTTGCGGCAGATAACTATGGCTACACCTTC.

The chain uses TRBV15 and TRBJ1-1; possible D gene TRBD1, 6 bases. The CDR3 loop spans 13 amino acids. Trimming removed 5 bases at V and 6 bases at J, with 13 bases between. Germline V CDR1 and CDR2: LNHNV, YYDKDF (reference sequence). The CDR3 nucleotides are TGTGCCACCAGCCCCAATACAGGGTCTGAAGCTTTCTTT. Amino acid sequence: CATSPNTGSEAFF.

The chain uses TRBV19 and TRBJ2-7, with 7 bases that match TRBD2. This CDR3 has 18 residues. Trimming took 4 bases from V and 1 from J; bases not matched to a gene: 16. In germline, CDR1 is LNHDA, CDR2 SQIVND (reference sequence). CDR3 coding DNA: TGTGCCAGTAGTAGCCGCGGTCCGCTAGCGGCCATGTCCTACGAGCAGTACTTC. It is translated as CASSSRGPLAAMSYEQYF.

V is TRBV9 and J is TRBJ2-5; 13 bases map to TRBD2. The CDR3 runs to 14 residues. Germline CDR1 reads SGDLS; CDR2 reads YYNGEE. The V and J ends lost 5 bases and 3 bases, in that order; junction bases with no gene match: 1. The CDR3 loop reads CASRGTSGEETQYF. CDR3 nucleotides: TGTGCCAGCAGGGGGACTAGCGGGGAAGAGACCCAGTACTTC.

This clone came up once. The CDR3 region has the DNA TGCGCCAGCAGCTTGGAACCAGGGGATGAGCAGTTCTTC. Translating it yields CASSLEPGDEQFF. The chain employs TRBV5-1 and TRBJ2-1, with D possibly matching TRBD1 (6 bases). Germline V CDR1 and CDR2: SGHRS, YFSETQ. Trimming left V 0 bases short and J 8 bases short, with 9 bases between. CDR3 length: 13 amino acids. Variable domain in full (rest from reference TRBV5-1 and TRBJ2-1): KAGVTQTPRYLIKTRGQQVTLSCSPISGHRSVSWYQQTPGQGLQFLFEYFSETQRNKGNFPGRFSGRQFSNSRSEMNVSTLELGDSALYLCASSLEPGDEQFFGPGTRLTVL.

This chain links TRBV4-3 with TRBJ2-3; tentatively, D is TRBD2 (6 bases). V lost 0 bases to trimming and J lost 8 bases, with 12 bases between them. Germline V gives CDR1 LGHNA, CDR2 YSLEER. This CDR3 region has 14 residues. Here the CDR3 DNA reads TGCGCCAGCAGCCAAGATGGAGGGGTTGGTACGCAGTATTTT. Protein product: CASSQDGGVGTQYF.

The V call is TRBV14, the J call TRBJ1-2; 9 positions agree with TRBD1. This CDR3 region has 16 residues. The V and J ends lost 8 bases and 5 bases, in that order; junction bases with no gene match: 15. Germline CDR1 and CDR2: SGHDN and FVKESK. This CDR3 is CASGQGQTGLTYGYTF. The CDR3 coding sequence is TGTGCCAGCGGACAGGGGCAAACGGGGCTGACATATGGCTACACCTTC.

The DNA for the CDR3 is TGTGCCAGCAGTCCCCAGGACTTACAGGGGCGCAATGAGCAGTTCTTC. Translated: CASSPQDLQGRNEQFF. The chain recombines TRBV28 with TRBJ2-1; 7 positions agree with TRBD1. V shed 5 bases and J 6 bases; nucleotides not matched to a gene: 13. The V gene's germline CDR1 is MDHEN and CDR2 SYDVKM. CDR3 length: 16 amino acids.

This CDR3 is CAWSSNPRQVAEAFF. The CDR3 DNA is TGTGCCTGGAGTTCGAACCCCAGACAGGTAGCTGAAGCTTTCTTT. The gene calls are TRBV30 and TRBJ1-1, with a weak D call TRBD1 (6 bases). Germline values: CDR1 GTSNPN, CDR2 SVGIG (reference sequence). V lost 2 bases and J 6 bases, leaving 19 bases between the germline ends. The CDR3 length is 15 residues.

The gene calls are TRBV5-1 and TRBJ2-2; D is uncertain. This CDR3 has 14 residues. Trimming took off 4 bases at V and 6 bases at J, with 13 bases between the two ends. The V gene's germline CDR1 is SGHRS and CDR2 YFSETQ. CDR3 region: CASSIASEAGELFF. Here the CDR3 DNA reads TGCGCCAGCAGCATAGCCAGTGAGGCCGGGGAGCTGTTTTTT.

The rearrangement links TRBV4-1 to TRBJ1-2; D not certain. CDR3 length: 15 residues. The V end was cut by 1 base, the J end by 3 bases, with 12 bases between. Per the germline V gene, CDR1 is MGHRA and CDR2 is YSYEKL. The CDR3 DNA sequence: TGCGCCAGCAGCCAAGTTGAGGGCACCCACTATGGCTACACCTTC. Translation: CASSQVEGTHYGYTF.

A single count supports this clone. The rearrangement links TRBV6-1 to TRBJ1-4, with a possible D match to TRBD1 (6 bases). Looked up from germline, CDR1 is MNHNS and CDR2 is SASEGT. V gave up 2 bases and J gave up 8 bases, with 12 bases separating them. This CDR3 has 14 amino acids. The chain's CDR3 is CASSERGGEEKLFF. In DNA, the CDR3 is TGTGCCAGCAGTGAACGAGGGGGAGAGGAAAAACTGTTTTTT.

V usage is TRBV12-5 and J usage is TRBJ1-5; D gene unclear. Trimming removed 6 bases at V and 7 bases at J, with 4 bases between. Per germline, CDR1 LGHNT and CDR2 FRNRAP. The CDR3 sequence is 10 residues long. In nucleotides, the CDR3 is TGTGCTAGTGGCTTCCAGCCCCAGCATTTT. Protein: CASGFQPQHF.

This chain uses TRBV30 with TRBJ2-6, with D possibly TRBD1 on 6 matching bases. V was cut by 2 bases and J by 0 bases, with 11 bases left in between. The germline CDR1 and CDR2 sequences are GTSNPN and SVGIG (reference sequence). The CDR3 covers 16 residues. DNA of the CDR3: TGTGCCTGGAGTCGTGGGGGCCCCTCTGGGGCCAACGTCCTGACTTTC. It encodes CAWSRGGPSGANVLTF.

The table lists this clone with a few counts. The chain is built from TRBV27 and TRBJ1-1, with D perhaps TRBD1 (6 bases). Germline CDR1 is MNHEY and CDR2 is SMNVEV (reference sequence). Trimming shortened V by 3 bases and J by 6 bases, and 32 bases separated the two germline ends. The CDR3 has 20 residues. The CDR3, as DNA: TGTGCCAGCAGTTTTGCGCCCCGGTATAATCACGGGACACGGGGTTCTGAAGCTTTCTTT. Amino acid sequence: CASSFAPRYNHGTRGSEAFF.